The 7 T cell receptor beta chains below were found in one sample sequenced in a study of high-grade serous ovarian cancer treatment subgroups. Produced via immunoSEQ multiplex PCR; TCRdb's table is partial and in-frame only. The sample consists of roughly 660 clones, 65% to 70% of them appearing once. Tumor samples were obtained before definitive surgery or chemotherapy. The sequencing sample was made of tumor tissue. Receptors originate from a human donor with high-grade serous ovarian cancer.

There are a few counts of this clone. The rearrangement uses TRBV19 and TRBJ2-3; unclear D gene. V lost 9 bases and J lost 3, with 16 bases in between. Looked up from germline, CDR1 is LNHDA and CDR2 is SQIVND (reference sequence). This CDR3 has 14 residues. The CDR3 nucleotides read TGTGCCAGGCCATACGTTAGGTTTACAGATACGCAGTATTTT. Translated, it gives CARPYVRFTDTQYF.

The sample holds a few counts of this clone. V usage is TRBV30 and J usage is TRBJ2-7; D is uncertain. CDR1 GTSNPN and CDR2 SVGIG come from the germline V gene (reference sequence). The V end was cut by 2 bases, the J end by 6 bases, with 11 bases between. The CDR3 runs to 12 residues. CDR3 bases: TGTGCCTGGAGTACTCCCCTGGGCGAGCAGTACTTC. This gives the protein CAWSTPLGEQYF.

V and J are TRBV18 and TRBJ1-6, with a possible D match to TRBD1 (5 bases). V gave up 3 bases and J gave up 10 bases, with 13 bases separating them. Germline V CDR1 and CDR2: KGHSH, LQKENI. This CDR3 spans 14 amino acids. This CDR3 is CASSPTGDGSPLHF. For the CDR3, the DNA is TGTGCCAGCTCACCCACAGGAGACGGATCACCCCTCCACTTT.

Here the CDR3 DNA reads TGTGCCAGCAGTGAGAGAGCAAGATACGATGAGCAGTTCTTC. Amino acids: CASSERARYDEQFF. The chain combines TRBV6-1 with TRBJ2-1; no reliable D call. This CDR3 region has 14 residues. Between the trimmed V and J ends, which lost 3 bases and 8 bases, there was a span of 14 bases. Per germline, CDR1 MNHNS and CDR2 SASEGT.

V and J are TRBV15 and TRBJ2-3; D is possibly TRBD2 (7 bases). Trimming took 3 bases from V and 6 from J, leaving 16 bases between them. Germline assignment: CDR1 LNHNV and CDR2 YYDKDF (reference sequence). The CDR3 is 15 amino acids. The CDR3 sequence: CATSSAGGASDTQYF. Written as DNA, the CDR3 is TGTGCCACCAGCAGTGCTGGGGGGGCTTCGGATACGCAGTATTTT.

This clone was counted between two and nine times. The chain couples TRBV9 to TRBJ2-2; 14 bases agree with TRBD2. The CDR3 consists of 15 residues. V lost 3 bases, J lost 5 bases, and 0 bases stayed unmatched. Looked up from germline, CDR1 is SGDLS and CDR2 is YYNGEE. CDR3 nucleotides: TGTGCCAGCAGCGGACTAGCGGGAGGGACCGGGGAGCTGTTTTTT. This gives the protein CASSGLAGGTGELFF.

The chain carries TRBV5-1 and TRBJ2-5; D not resolved. Germline V gene data show CDR1 as SGHRS and CDR2 as YFSETQ. The CDR3 consists of 12 residues. Trimming shortened V by 0 bases and J by 7 bases, and 7 bases separated the two germline ends. The DNA for the CDR3 is TGCGCCAGCAGCTTGGAGGATCGGACCCAGTACTTC. Its protein product is CASSLEDRTQYF.